A selection of T cell receptor beta chains follows, all from one sample in a study of vaccination and CD4 T cells after COVID-19. Their antigens remain unidentified. TCRdb redid the calling of the PCR reads with MiXCR, one entry per CDR3 protein. The data show roughly 16,000 distinct CDR3 sequences, with about 44% seen just once and 12% held by the top ten. The sample taken for sequencing was CD4+ T cells from blood, cultured in vitro. The origin of the receptors is a human donor who had recovered from COVID-19. Each CDR3 is given with its conserved first and last residue. A D gene is named only where the DNA matches it firmly. Clone size is shown for a subset of rows, as once, few, many or a class of expanded clone.

d_call: -; clone_size: -; v_call: TRBV19; j_call: TRBJ2-5; cdr3_aa: CASSTPGARETQYF; cdr3_nt: TGTGCCAGTAGTACTCCGGGGGCGAGGGAGACCCAGTACTTC
d_call: TRBD1; clone_size: few; v_call: TRBV6-1; j_call: TRBJ2-1; cdr3_aa: CASSTRTGRNEQFF; cdr3_nt: TGTGCCAGCAGCACTCGGACAGGGAGGAATGAGCAGTTCTTC
d_call: -; clone_size: -; v_call: TRBV24-1; j_call: TRBJ2-3; cdr3_aa: CATSDSLRTDTQYF; cdr3_nt: TGTGCCACCAGTGATTCACTAAGGACAGATACGCAGTATTTT
d_call: -; clone_size: -; v_call: TRBV10-3; j_call: TRBJ2-1; cdr3_aa: CAIRVGPRSYNEQFF; cdr3_nt: TGTGCCATCCGGGTCGGGCCCCGCTCCTACAATGAGCAGTTCTTC
d_call: -; clone_size: -; v_call: TRBV21-1; j_call: TRBJ1-2; cdr3_aa: CASSTPRVQGDYGYTF; cdr3_nt: TGTGCCAGCAGCACACCTCGGGTTCAGGGGGACTATGGCTACACCTTC
d_call: TRBD2; clone_size: few; v_call: TRBV4-1; j_call: TRBJ2-7; cdr3_aa: CASSLAGLAGGNYEQYF; cdr3_nt: TGCGCCAGCAGCCTAGCGGGACTAGCGGGGGGTAACTACGAGCAGTACTTC
d_call: -; clone_size: -; v_call: TRBV5-5; j_call: TRBJ2-1; cdr3_aa: CASSSGAETYNEQFF; cdr3_nt: TGTGCCAGCAGCTCAGGGGCAGAAACGTACAATGAGCAGTTCTTC
d_call: -; clone_size: few; v_call: TRBV24-1; j_call: TRBJ2-3; cdr3_aa: CATSDWRTSTDTQYF; cdr3_nt: TGTGCCACCAGTGATTGGAGGACCAGCACAGATACGCAGTATTTT
d_call: -; clone_size: -; v_call: TRBV6-4; j_call: TRBJ1-1; cdr3_aa: CASRPNQDTEAFF; cdr3_nt: TGTGCCAGCAGGCCCAACCAAGACACTGAAGCTTTCTTT
d_call: -; clone_size: few; v_call: TRBV6-1; j_call: TRBJ1-5; cdr3_aa: CASSETGWRNQPQHF; cdr3_nt: TGTGCCAGCAGTGAAACAGGGTGGAGAAATCAGCCCCAGCATTTT
d_call: -; clone_size: -; v_call: TRBV2; j_call: TRBJ2-5; cdr3_aa: CASSATGYQETQYF; cdr3_nt: TGTGCCAGCAGTGCAACGGGCTACCAAGAGACCCAGTACTTC
d_call: TRBD2; clone_size: -; v_call: TRBV12-3/TRBV12-4; j_call: TRBJ2-1; cdr3_aa: CASNLLGVLAGGALNEQFF; cdr3_nt: TGTGCCAGCAATCTTTTAGGGGTCCTAGCGGGAGGAGCCCTCAATGAGCAGTTCTTC
d_call: TRBD2; clone_size: -; v_call: TRBV11-3; j_call: TRBJ2-3; cdr3_aa: CASSSTSGSTDTQYF; cdr3_nt: TGTGCCAGCAGCTCGACTAGCGGGAGTACAGATACGCAGTATTTT
d_call: -; clone_size: -; v_call: TRBV6-9; j_call: TRBJ1-5; cdr3_aa: CASSYRDHYSNQPQHF; cdr3_nt: TGTGCCAGCAGTTATCGGGACCACTATAGCAATCAGCCCCAGCATTTT
d_call: TRBD1; clone_size: few; v_call: TRBV27; j_call: TRBJ1-1; cdr3_aa: CASSWDRGSNTEAFF; cdr3_nt: TGTGCCAGCAGTTGGGACAGGGGATCGAACACTGAAGCTTTCTTT
d_call: -; clone_size: few; v_call: TRBV7-9; j_call: TRBJ1-2; cdr3_aa: CASSLGGGLAGTNYGYTF; cdr3_nt: TGTGCCAGCAGCTTAGGGGGGGGTTTGGCAGGGACCAACTATGGCTACACCTTC
d_call: -; clone_size: few; v_call: TRBV6-5; j_call: TRBJ1-2; cdr3_aa: CASSSRLDFNYGYTF; cdr3_nt: TGTGCCAGCAGTTCTCGGCTTGATTTTAACTATGGCTACACCTTC
d_call: -; clone_size: -; v_call: TRBV6-1; j_call: TRBJ2-7; cdr3_aa: CASSPPGRGYYEQYF; cdr3_nt: TGTGCCAGCAGCCCCCCCGGGCGAGGTTACTACGAGCAGTACTTC
d_call: -; clone_size: -; v_call: TRBV7-9; j_call: TRBJ2-7; cdr3_aa: CASSLDTEFRVYF; cdr3_nt: TGTGCCAGCAGCTTGGATACCGAATTTCGGGTGTACTTC
d_call: -; clone_size: -; v_call: TRBV6-1; j_call: TRBJ1-2; cdr3_aa: CASREYEQDYGYTF; cdr3_nt: TGTGCCAGCAGGGAGTATGAGCAAGACTATGGCTACACCTTC
d_call: -; clone_size: -; v_call: TRBV5-1; j_call: TRBJ1-2; cdr3_aa: CASSHEPGTYGYTF; cdr3_nt: TGCGCCAGCAGCCACGAACCAGGAACCTATGGCTACACCTTC
d_call: -; clone_size: -; v_call: TRBV6-1; j_call: TRBJ2-2; cdr3_aa: CAASRTGRDTGELFF; cdr3_nt: TGTGCCGCCTCCCGGACAGGGAGGGACACCGGGGAGCTGTTTTTT
d_call: TRBD1; clone_size: few; v_call: TRBV7-2; j_call: TRBJ2-5; cdr3_aa: CASSQQGGETQYF; cdr3_nt: TGTGCCAGCAGCCAACAGGGGGGAGAGACCCAGTACTTC
d_call: -; clone_size: few; v_call: TRBV6-5; j_call: TRBJ2-5; cdr3_aa: CASSSTVERQETQYF; cdr3_nt: TGTGCCAGCAGTTCCACGGTAGAGCGACAAGAGACCCAGTACTTC
d_call: -; clone_size: -; v_call: TRBV28; j_call: TRBJ1-6; cdr3_aa: CASSFRSSPLHF; cdr3_nt: TGTGCCAGCAGTTTTCGGTCTTCACCCCTCCACTTT
d_call: -; clone_size: -; v_call: TRBV28; j_call: TRBJ1-2; cdr3_aa: CASSFHNNYGYTF; cdr3_nt: TGTGCCAGCAGTTTCCACAATAACTATGGCTACACCTTC
d_call: -; clone_size: few; v_call: TRBV5-1; j_call: TRBJ1-1; cdr3_aa: CASSSQGLDTEAFF; cdr3_nt: TGCGCCAGCAGCTCACAGGGTCTAGACACTGAAGCTTTCTTT
d_call: TRBD1; clone_size: -; v_call: TRBV24-1; j_call: TRBJ2-5; cdr3_aa: CATSDPDRALGETQYF; cdr3_nt: TGTGCCACCAGTGATCCGGACAGGGCCCTCGGGGAGACCCAGTACTTC
d_call: TRBD1; clone_size: -; v_call: TRBV6-1; j_call: TRBJ1-3; cdr3_aa: CASSFRQGAAGNTIYF; cdr3_nt: TGTGCCAGCAGCTTCCGACAGGGGGCGGCGGGAAACACCATATATTTT